This TCR beta chain comes out of a study of T cell clones after liver transplantation. Across the study: HCV positivity affected three of eight recipients; the rest lacked autoimmune or viral indications.

The CDR3 contains 13 residues. V lost 1 base and J lost 3, with 6 bases in between. Germline V gives CDR1 LNHNV, CDR2 YYDKDF (reference sequence). Using immunoSEQ multiplex PCR, the repertoire was profiled, and TCRdb retains in-frame clones only, with some absent. The sample lists tens of thousands of clones, more than 75% occurring once. Unstimulated PBMCs were sorted into CD3+CD4+ and CD3+CD8+ populations. This receptor was obtained from a human donor who received a liver transplant. Sequenced here: CD4+ T cells from blood, sampled before liver transplant. The chain joins TRBV15 to TRBJ1-1; no clear D. The CDR3 is CATSRGFDTEAFF. For the CDR3, the DNA is TGTGCCACCAGCAGAGGATTTGACACTGAAGCTTTCTTT.